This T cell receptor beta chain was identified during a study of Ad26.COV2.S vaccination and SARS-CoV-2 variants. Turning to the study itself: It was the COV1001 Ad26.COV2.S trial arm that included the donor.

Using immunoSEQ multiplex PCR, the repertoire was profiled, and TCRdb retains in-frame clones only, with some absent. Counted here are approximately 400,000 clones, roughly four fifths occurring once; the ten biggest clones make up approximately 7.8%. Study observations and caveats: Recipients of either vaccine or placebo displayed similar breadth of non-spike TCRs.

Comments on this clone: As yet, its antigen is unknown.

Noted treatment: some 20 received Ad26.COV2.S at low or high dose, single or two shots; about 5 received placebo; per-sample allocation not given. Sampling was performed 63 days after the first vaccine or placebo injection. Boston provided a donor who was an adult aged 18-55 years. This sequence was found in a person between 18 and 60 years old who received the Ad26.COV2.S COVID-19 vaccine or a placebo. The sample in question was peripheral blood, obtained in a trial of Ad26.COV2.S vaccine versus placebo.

The chain's CDR3 is CASSQVSGSSEQYF. The CDR3 nucleotides are TGTGCCAGCAGCCAAGTTAGCGGGAGCTCCGAGCAGTACTTC. The gene calls are TRBV14 and TRBJ2-7; TRBD2 aligns across 9 bases. V lost 1 base and J lost 6; bases outside the gene matches: 4. The CDR3 length is 14 residues. Germline loops: CDR1 SGHDN, CDR2 FVKESK.